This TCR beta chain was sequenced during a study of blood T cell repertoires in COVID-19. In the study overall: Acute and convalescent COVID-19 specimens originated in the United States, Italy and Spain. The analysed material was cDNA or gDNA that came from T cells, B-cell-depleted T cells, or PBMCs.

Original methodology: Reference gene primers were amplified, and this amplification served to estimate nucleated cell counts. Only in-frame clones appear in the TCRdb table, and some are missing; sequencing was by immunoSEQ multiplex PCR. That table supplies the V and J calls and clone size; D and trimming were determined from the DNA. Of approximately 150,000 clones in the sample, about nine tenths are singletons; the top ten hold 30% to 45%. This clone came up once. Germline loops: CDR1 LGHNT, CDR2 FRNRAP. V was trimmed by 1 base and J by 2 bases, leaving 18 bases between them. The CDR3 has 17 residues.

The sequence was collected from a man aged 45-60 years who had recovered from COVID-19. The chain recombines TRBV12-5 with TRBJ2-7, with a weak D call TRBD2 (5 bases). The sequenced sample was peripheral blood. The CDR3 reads CASGLDGLISTTYEQYF. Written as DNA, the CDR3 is TGTGCTAGTGGTTTGGACGGACTGATCTCCACAACCTACGAGCAGTACTTC.